Listed here is a single T cell receptor (beta chain). This sample was taken from a study of OX40 agonist ivuxolimab in advanced cancers. Study as a whole: Cohort: 80% to 90% men, mean age approximately 60, aged about 20 to 90.

TCRdb's copy holds only in-frame clones and misses some; the assay was immunoSEQ multiplex PCR. In the table there are roughly 72,000 clones, roughly nine tenths of which are singletons. The CDR3 length is 13 residues. CDR1 is SGHAT, CDR2 FQNNGV, per germline. The V and J ends lost 5 bases and 4 bases respectively, with 12 bases between them. This TCR derives from an adult with an advanced solid tumor such as melanoma, head and neck, liver or kidney cancer. The rearrangement links TRBV11-2 to TRBJ2-7, with TRBD2 as a possible D gene (5 bases). The input for sequencing was CD4+ or CD8+ T cells sorted from blood, taken in a trial of the OX40 agonist ivuxolimab. CDR3 nucleotides: TGTGCCAGCAGCCAGAGGGTAGCTTACGAGCAGTACTTC. This gives the protein CASSQRVAYEQYF.